One and the same sample provided the 22 T cell receptor beta chains below, sequenced in a study of OX40 agonist ivuxolimab in advanced cancers. The data were produced by immunoSEQ multiplex PCR, yet TCRdb's version contains in-frame clones alone and is incomplete. The sample yields about 29,000 clones, roughly nine tenths seen once. Here the sequenced sample was CD4+ or CD8+ T cells sorted from blood, taken in a trial of the OX40 agonist ivuxolimab. These receptor sequences come from an adult with an advanced solid tumor such as melanoma, head and neck, liver or kidney cancer.

The V gene is TRBV7-9, the J gene TRBJ2-1; D is unresolved. The germline CDR1 and CDR2 sequences are SEHNR and FQNEAQ (reference sequence). This CDR3 spans 13 amino acids. Trimming shortened V by 2 bases and J by 8 bases, and 10 bases separated the two germline ends. CDR3 DNA sequence: TGTGCCAGCAGCTTAAGTGAGCGCTATGAGCAGTTCTTC. Amino acids: CASSLSERYEQFF.

This clone was recorded only once. The rearrangement joins TRBV27 to TRBJ2-1; TRBD1 matches at 8 bases. CDR3 size: 14 residues. CDR1 is MNHEY and CDR2 is SMNVEV in the germline V gene (reference sequence). V lost 8 bases to trimming and J lost 5 bases; unmatched junction nucleotides: 8. The CDR3 region is CASGDRGAHNEQFF. The CDR3 DNA reads TGTGCCAGCGGCGACAGGGGCGCACACAATGAGCAGTTCTTC.

J is TRBJ2-5 and V is TRBV5-6; D unclear. Germline CDR1 SGHDT, CDR2 YYEEEE. Trimming cost V 1 base and J 5 bases, with 9 bases left between them. The CDR3 runs 13 residues. This chain's CDR3 is CASSLILEETQYF. Written as DNA, the CDR3 is TGTGCCAGCAGCTTGATTTTGGAGGAGACCCAGTACTTC.

V is TRBV9 and J is TRBJ1-1; D not certain. The germline V and J ends were trimmed by 1 base and 4 bases, with 11 bases remaining between them. CDR3 length: 14 residues. Germline-derived CDR1 and CDR2 are SGDLS and YYNGEE. This chain's CDR3 is CASSVSLLSTEAFF. CDR3 nucleotide sequence: TGTGCCAGCAGCGTATCTCTTCTCAGCACTGAAGCTTTCTTT.

This clone was seen only a few times. The CDR3 is CASSLTGGEQYF. Written as DNA, the CDR3 is TGTGCCAGCAGCTTGACGGGGGGTGAGCAGTACTTC. V and J are TRBV11-2 and TRBJ2-7; 7 nucleotides match TRBD2. The length of the CDR3 is 12 residues. Germline V lookup: CDR1 SGHAT, CDR2 FQNNGV. The V and J ends lost 3 bases and 7 bases, in that order; junction bases with no gene match: 3.

V is TRBV4-3 and J is TRBJ1-2, with 8 bases aligning to TRBD1. Looked up from germline, CDR1 is LGHNA and CDR2 is YSLEER. This CDR3 is 16 amino acids long. V lost 2 bases and J lost 1; bases outside the gene matches: 6. CDR3 nucleotide sequence: TGCGCCAGCAGCCAATTGGGGACAGGACTTAACTATGGCTACACCTTC. This encodes CASSQLGTGLNYGYTF.

A few counts support this clone. This sequence joins TRBV2 and TRBJ2-7; tentatively, D is TRBD2 (6 bases). Trimming left V 8 bases short and J 6 bases short, with 17 bases between. Germline values: CDR1 SNHLY, CDR2 FYNNEI. The CDR3 contains 13 residues. CDR3 nucleotide sequence: TGTGCCAGCGGACGAATATTGACTAGCGAGCAGTACTTC. It codes for CASGRILTSEQYF.

V is TRBV4-3 and J is TRBJ1-1; D unclear. Germline lookup yields CDR1 LGHNA and CDR2 YSLEER. The CDR3 contains 12 residues. V was pared by 1 base and J by 8 bases, with 8 bases between. CDR3 sequence (DNA): TGCGCCAGCAGCCAAGGAACGATGGAAGCTTTCTTT. Translated, it gives CASSQGTMEAFF.

The chain uses TRBV7-8 and TRBJ1-4; TRBD1 matches 8 bases. The trim removed 3 bases at V and 8 bases at J, leaving 11 bases unmatched. This CDR3 is 16 amino acids long. The germline V gene has CDR1 SGHVS and CDR2 FQNEAQ. The CDR3: CASSLPDRAVREKLFF. The CDR3 DNA sequence: TGTGCCAGCAGCTTGCCGGACAGGGCGGTTAGAGAAAAACTGTTTTTT.

This clone turned up a few times. DNA for the CDR3: TGCGCCAGCAGCTTGGACAGGGTCCCTGGGGCCAACGTCCTGACTTTC. Its protein is CASSLDRVPGANVLTF. The rearrangement uses TRBV5-1 and TRBJ2-6, with a possible D match to TRBD1 (6 bases). V lost 0 bases and J 2 bases, leaving 9 bases between the germline ends. This CDR3 is 16 amino acids long. Germline CDR1 reads SGHRS; CDR2 reads YFSETQ.

The chain couples TRBV5-4 to TRBJ2-1; weak D call: TRBD2 (5 bases). The CDR3 runs to 11 residues. The germline V gene has CDR1 SGHNT and CDR2 YYREEE (reference sequence). Trimming pared 4 bases from V and 13 bases from J, leaving 12 bases between. CDR3 DNA sequence: TGTGCCAGCAGCACGGGGTTCTTTCAGTTCTTC. This codes for CASSTGFFQFF.

The genes are TRBV28 and TRBJ1-1, with D perhaps matching TRBD1 (6 bases). The ends were cut back, 3 bases at V and 1 base at J, with 9 bases in the middle. Germline V gene data show CDR1 as MDHEN and CDR2 as SYDVKM. This CDR3 region has 14 residues. CDR3 sequence: CASSLGRGNTEAFF. The CDR3 DNA follows: TGTGCCAGCAGTTTGGGCAGGGGGAACACTGAAGCTTTCTTT.

The chain is built from TRBV28 and TRBJ1-1, with 7 bases fitting TRBD1. V dropped 6 bases and J dropped 4; count of bases not matched to a gene: 5. The CDR3 extends over 13 amino acids. Germline values: CDR1 MDHEN, CDR2 SYDVKM. CDR3 sequence: CASRLTGTTEAFF. The CDR3 coding sequence is TGTGCCAGCAGATTGACAGGGACCACTGAAGCTTTCTTT.

The CDR3 loop is CASSLFPWTGPNTEAFF. The CDR3 DNA follows: TGTGCCAGCAGTTTATTCCCCTGGACAGGCCCGAACACTGAAGCTTTCTTT. The rearrangement uses TRBV27 and TRBJ1-1; TRBD1 matches at 7 bases. Trimming cost V 1 base and J 1 base; bases outside gene matches: 9. In germline, CDR1 is MNHEY, CDR2 SMNVEV (reference sequence). The CDR3 has 17 amino acids.

The chain couples TRBV4-2 to TRBJ2-7; tentative D call: TRBD2 (5 bases). The V gene lost 6 bases and the J gene lost 2 bases, with 17 bases spanning the gap. This CDR3 contains 15 residues. The germline CDR1 and CDR2 sequences are LGHNA and YNFKEQ. DNA of the CDR3: TGTGCCAGCAGAACACTAATTGAGGGTCCCTACGAGCAGTACTTC. Amino acid sequence: CASRTLIEGPYEQYF.

A word on this clone: At the DNA level, this CDR3 is encoded by other sequences in the same sample as well. The V and J genes are TRBV19 and TRBJ1-1; D remains unclear. This CDR3 contains 12 residues. CDR1 is LNHDA and CDR2 is SQIVND in the germline V gene (reference sequence). V lost 1 base, J lost 1 base, and 1 base lay in between. The CDR3 spells CASSIGNTEAFF. As DNA, the CDR3 is TGTGCCAGTAGTATAGGGAACACTGAAGCTTTCTTT.

In its sample, this clone was seen a few times. This chain uses TRBV7-2 with TRBJ1-6; TRBD1 matches at 9 bases. V dropped 9 bases and J dropped 7; count of bases not matched to a gene: 1. This CDR3 is 12 amino acids long. The germline V gene has CDR1 SGHTA and CDR2 FQGNSA. The CDR3 loop is CARGTGNSPLHF. The DNA for the CDR3 is TGTGCCAGAGGGACAGGGAATTCACCCCTCCACTTT. Combining the CDR3 with reference TRBV7-2 and TRBJ1-6 gives the whole variable domain GAGVSQSPSNKVTEKGKDVELRCDPISGHTALYWYRQSLGQGLEFLIYFQGNSAPDKSGLPSDRFSAERTGGSVSTLTIQRTQQEDSAVYLCARGTGNSPLHFGNGTRLTVT.

The rearrangement links TRBV4-2 to TRBJ2-2, with unresolved D. The CDR3 is made up of 14 amino acids. Germline V gives CDR1 LGHNA, CDR2 YNFKEQ. The ends were cut back, 7 bases at V and 1 base at J, with 10 bases in the middle. The CDR3 reads CASKGGVNTGELFF. Written as DNA, the CDR3 is TGTGCCAGCAAAGGTGGGGTGAACACCGGGGAGCTGTTTTTT.

The chain recombines TRBV4-3 with TRBJ2-7; D gene ambiguous. The germline CDR1 and CDR2 sequences are LGHNA and YSLEER. Trimming cost V 0 bases and J 3 bases, with 3 bases left between them. The CDR3 consists of 12 residues. The CDR3 DNA reads TGCGCCAGCAGCCAAGATCTCTACGAGCAGTACTTC. This translates into CASSQDLYEQYF.

The chain joins TRBV29-1 to TRBJ2-2, with D possibly matching TRBD2 (7 bases). CDR3 length equals 12 residues. Per germline, CDR1 SQVTM and CDR2 ANQGSEA. V lost 7 bases and J lost 7, with 13 bases in between. CDR3 in DNA: TGCAGCGCACAAGGGGGGGTCGGGGAGCTGTTTTTT. It translates to CSAQGGVGELFF.

The V gene is TRBV15, the J gene TRBJ1-1; a weak D match, TRBD1 (6 bases). CDR1 is LNHNV and CDR2 is YYDKDF in the germline V gene (reference sequence). The V and J ends lost 5 bases and 5 bases respectively, with 18 bases between them. The CDR3 length is 15 residues. CDR3: CATSSNRVAWTEAFF. The CDR3 DNA reads as TGTGCCACCAGCTCGAACAGGGTTGCTTGGACTGAAGCTTTCTTT. Full variable domain (missing parts from reference TRBV15 and TRBJ1-1): DAMVIQNPRYQVTQFGKPVTLSCSQTLNHNVMYWYQQKSSQAPKLLFHYYDKDFNNEADTPDNFQSRRPNTSFCFLDIRSPGLGDTAMYLCATSSNRVAWTEAFFGQGTRLTVV.

This rearrangement joins TRBV27 to TRBJ1-1, with 7 bases aligning to TRBD1. V dropped 5 bases and J dropped 3; count of bases not matched to a gene: 9. This CDR3 has 15 residues. Germline V gene lookup returns CDR1 MNHEY and CDR2 SMNVEV (reference sequence). The CDR3 nucleotides read TGTGCCAGCAGTCCGCGACAGGGTTTGGACACTGAAGCTTTCTTT. It translates to CASSPRQGLDTEAFF.